This T cell receptor (beta chain) was documented in a study of T cell responses to AZD1222 COVID-19 vaccine. Data came from immunoSEQ multiplex PCR; TCRdb stores just in-frame clones and leaves some out. Of about 30,000 clones listed, approximately 90% are singletons. The sample holds one count of this clone. The sequence came from an adult in good health. Here the sequenced sample was peripheral blood, taken on day 0 of AZD1222 vaccination.

The CDR3 nucleotides read TGTGCCAGCAGCCCAAAGGGGCTAGAGAACACCGGGGAGCTGTTTTTT. This gives the protein CASSPKGLENTGELFF. V gene TRBV5-4 combines with J gene TRBJ2-2; D perhaps matches TRBD1 (5 bases). This CDR3 spans 16 amino acids. Germline V gene sequence: CDR1 SGHNT, CDR2 YYREEE (reference sequence). Trimming took 4 bases from V and 1 from J, leaving 14 bases between them.